What follows are 4 T cell receptor beta chains derived from one specimen sequenced in a study of T cell responses to AZD1222 COVID-19 vaccine. Profiling relied on immunoSEQ multiplex PCR, and the TCRdb table lists in-frame clones only, not all of them. The data contain tens of thousands of clones, roughly 87% of them singletons. Sequencing used peripheral blood, obtained on day 0 of AZD1222 vaccination. These TCRs come from an adult in good health.

The J gene is TRBJ2-1, the V gene TRBV24-1; D possibly corresponds to TRBD1 (5 bases). The CDR3 consists of 12 residues. The V end was cut by 6 bases, the J end by 9 bases, with 11 bases between. Germline loops: CDR1 KGHDR, CDR2 SFDVKD. The CDR3 DNA follows: TGTGCCACCAGTAATGAAAGGGGTGAGCAGTTCTTC. Amino acids: CATSNERGEQFF.

CDR3 DNA: TGCGCCAGCAGCGACACTGGGGGGATGAATCAGCCCCAGCATTTT. Its translation is CASSDTGGMNQPQHF. The rearrangement links TRBV5-1 to TRBJ1-5; TRBD1 is a possible D gene (5 bases). Germline V gives CDR1 SGHRS, CDR2 YFSETQ. CDR3 length: 15 amino acids. Between the trimmed V and J ends, which lost 4 bases and 4 bases, there was a span of 15 bases.

The CDR3 coding sequence is TGCGCCAGCAGCTTGAGACTAGCGGGAGTTCCTGGAAACACCGGGGAGCTGTTTTTT. Its translation is CASSLRLAGVPGNTGELFF. V is TRBV5-1 and J is TRBJ2-2; 12 nucleotides agree with TRBD2. Per germline, CDR1 SGHRS and CDR2 YFSETQ. Unmatched junction bases numbered 9, after V lost 1 base and J lost 2 bases. The CDR3 extends over 19 amino acids.

This clone was seen a handful of times. This chain joins TRBV27 and TRBJ2-7; D may be TRBD1 (6 bases). The V end was cut by 6 bases, the J end by 3 bases, with 15 bases between. The germline V gene has CDR1 MNHEY and CDR2 SMNVEV (reference sequence). The CDR3 has 14 amino acids. In DNA, the CDR3 is TGTGCCAGCAGGCTGACAGGAACCATCTACGAGCAGTACTTC. Translating gives CASRLTGTIYEQYF.